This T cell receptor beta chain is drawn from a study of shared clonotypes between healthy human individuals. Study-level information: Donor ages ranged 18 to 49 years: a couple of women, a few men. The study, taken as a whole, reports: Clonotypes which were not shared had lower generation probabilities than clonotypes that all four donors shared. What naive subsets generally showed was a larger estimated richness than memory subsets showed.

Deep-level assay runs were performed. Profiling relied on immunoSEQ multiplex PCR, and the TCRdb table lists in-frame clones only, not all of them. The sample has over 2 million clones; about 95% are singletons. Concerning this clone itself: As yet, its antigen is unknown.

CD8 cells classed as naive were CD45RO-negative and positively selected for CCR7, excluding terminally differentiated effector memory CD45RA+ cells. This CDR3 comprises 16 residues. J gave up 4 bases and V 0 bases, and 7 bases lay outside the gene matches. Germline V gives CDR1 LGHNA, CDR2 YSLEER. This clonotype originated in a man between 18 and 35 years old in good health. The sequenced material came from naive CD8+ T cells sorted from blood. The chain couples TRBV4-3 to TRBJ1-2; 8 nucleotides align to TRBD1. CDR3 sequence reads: CASSQDRGQGSYGYTF. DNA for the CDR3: TGCGCCAGCAGCCAAGATCGCGGACAGGGTAGCTATGGCTACACCTTC.